This record looks at one TCR beta chain sequence and its context. This specimen comes from a study of sequential checkpoint blockade in melanoma. Study overall: Randomization was 1:1 between first-line nivolumab→ipilimumab and ipilimumab→nivolumab. Both treatment sequences were followed by maintenance nivolumab.

Here immunoSEQ multiplex PCR was the method, and the copy in TCRdb shows in-frame clones only, minus some. The data show about 18,000 clones, around 76% seen once. The CDR3 extends over 15 amino acids. Germline V CDR1 and CDR2: LNHDA, SQIVND (reference sequence). The V end lost 3 bases, the J end lost 6 bases, and 14 bases lay between the germline ends. Treatment reported: randomized to nivolumab then ipilimumab (arm A) or the reverse (arm B). PBMC sorting kept live CD3+CD8+ cells without CD19 or CD56. The V gene is TRBV19, the J gene TRBJ2-2; the D gene is possibly TRBD1 (7 bases). The material was CD8+ T cells sorted from blood (inferred from file names), obtained from a patient given nivolumab and ipilimumab in sequence. The receptor's source is a human donor with melanoma. CDR3 nucleotide sequence: TGTGCCAGTAGTATGTCGGCAGGGGGGCCCGGGGAGCTGTTTTTT. Its protein is CASSMSAGGPGELFF.